This is a list of T cell receptor beta chains from one sample in a study of T cell responses to AZD1222 COVID-19 vaccine. The repertoire was sequenced with immunoSEQ multiplex PCR; TCRdb's copy has only in-frame clones and lacks some. Altogether 90,000 to 130,000 clones are present, about 87% being singletons, with the ten largest covering 1.6%. Source: peripheral blood, taken on day 0 of AZD1222 vaccination. The receptors were gathered from an adult in good health. CDR3s include the opening cysteine and the closing phenylalanine or tryptophan. The D gene is left open where the match is weak. Where a row states a size, it is once, few, many or the class of an expanded clone; other rows omit it.

CDR3 length	D gene	V gene	J gene	clone size	CDR3 protein	CDR3 DNA
12	NA	TRBV29-1	TRBJ2-1	NA	CSVNRDYNEQFF	TGCAGCGTGAACCGGGACTACAATGAGCAGTTCTTC
14	TRBD1	TRBV6-5	TRBJ1-2	NA	CASSYKGAQDGYTF	TGTGCCAGCAGTTACAAGGGGGCGCAGGATGGCTACACCTTC
13	NA	TRBV12-3/TRBV12-4	TRBJ1-1	once	CASSMNRNTEAFF	TGTGCCAGCAGTATGAATAGAAACACTGAAGCTTTCTTT
13	NA	TRBV5-4	TRBJ2-2	NA	CASSLGATGELFF	TGTGCCAGCAGCTTGGGCGCTACCGGGGAGCTGTTTTTT
17	TRBD2	TRBV5-4	TRBJ2-3	NA	CASSYLAGGGFADTQYF	TGTGCCAGCAGCTATCTAGCGGGGGGCGGTTTCGCAGATACGCAGTATTTT
13	NA	TRBV18	TRBJ1-2	NA	CASSPTKRYGYTF	TGTGCCAGCTCACCCACAAAGCGGTATGGCTACACCTTC
14	NA	TRBV6-5	TRBJ1-1	NA	CASSRGLSNTEAFF	TGTGCCAGCAGTAGGGGACTTTCGAACACTGAAGCTTTCTTT
13	NA	TRBV7-9	TRBJ1-2	NA	CASSLAVGGDDNF	TGTGCCAGCAGCTTAGCGGTCGGAGGAGACGACAATTTC
16	TRBD1	TRBV18	TRBJ2-1	NA	CASSPLQGTSYNEQFF	TGTGCCAGCTCACCTTTACAGGGGACGTCCTACAATGAGCAGTTCTTC
13	NA	TRBV7-2	TRBJ1-2	NA	CASSQDRWGGYTF	TGTGCCAGCAGCCAGGACCGGTGGGGTGGCTACACCTTC
13	NA	TRBV29-1	TRBJ1-4	NA	CSAGGGANEKLFF	TGCAGCGCCGGCGGAGGGGCTAATGAAAAACTGTTTTTT
15	TRBD1	TRBV5-4	TRBJ1-2	NA	CASSLDPGGKLGYTF	TGTGCCAGCAGCTTGGATCCAGGGGGAAAACTTGGCTACACCTTC
13	NA	TRBV4-2	TRBJ2-7	NA	CASSQDRGFEQYF	TGTGCCAGCAGCCAAGATCGGGGGTTCGAGCAGTACTTC
15	NA	TRBV14	TRBJ1-1	once	CASSQDGGPNTEAFF	TGTGCCAGCAGCCAAGATGGGGGACCGAACACTGAAGCTTTCTTT
17	TRBD1	TRBV6-1	TRBJ1-5	NA	CASSEDEQGAWGQPQHF	TGTGCCAGCAGTGAAGACGAACAGGGGGCCTGGGGGCAGCCCCAGCATTTT
13	NA	TRBV7-6	TRBJ2-5	NA	CASSFTGQETQYF	TGTGCCAGCAGCTTTACGGGACAAGAGACCCAGTACTTC
13	NA	TRBV2	TRBJ1-1	few	CASNGWENTEAFF	TGTGCCAGCAATGGTTGGGAGAACACTGAAGCTTTCTTT